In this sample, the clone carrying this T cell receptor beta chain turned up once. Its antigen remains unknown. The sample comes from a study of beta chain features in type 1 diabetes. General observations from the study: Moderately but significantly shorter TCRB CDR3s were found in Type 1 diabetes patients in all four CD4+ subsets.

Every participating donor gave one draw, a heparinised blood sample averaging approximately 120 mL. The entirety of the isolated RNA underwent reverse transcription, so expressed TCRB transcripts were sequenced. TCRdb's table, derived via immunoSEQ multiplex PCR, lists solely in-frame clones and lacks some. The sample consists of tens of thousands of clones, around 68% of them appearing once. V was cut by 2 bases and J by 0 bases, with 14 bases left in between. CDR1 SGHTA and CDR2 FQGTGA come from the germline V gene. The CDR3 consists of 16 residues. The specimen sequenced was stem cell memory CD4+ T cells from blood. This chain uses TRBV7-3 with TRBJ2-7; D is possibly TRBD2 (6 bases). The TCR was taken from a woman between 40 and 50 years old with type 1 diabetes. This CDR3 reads CASSLLGRTPSYEQYF. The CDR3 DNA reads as TGTGCCAGCAGCTTATTAGGGAGGACGCCCTCCTACGAGCAGTACTTC.